The source of this T cell receptor (beta chain) is a study of T cells after yellow fever vaccination (dated by TCRdb to between 2018 and 2021). With regard to the full study: Libraries from fractions with low cell numbers were prepared with the SMART-Seq v4 Ultra Low Input RNA kit. Blood was drawn at multiple timepoints before and after primary and secondary immunization, with bulk PBMC replicates and cell subsets isolated. To track T-cell clones before and after primary and booster YFV17D yellow fever vaccination, bulk TCR alpha and beta repertoires were sequenced longitudinally. Two healthy male donors, one aged 18 to 30 and one aged 30 to 40 years, made up the cohort.

The sample's treatment or condition label, in plain terms: live attenuated yellow fever vaccine strain. A standard Ficoll-Paque protocol was used to isolate PBMCs from peripheral blood. Dynabeads CD4 and CD8 positive selection kits were used to isolate CD4 and CD8 T-cell fractions. TriZol was used to extract RNA from bulk PBMCs, CD4 and CD8 fractions, and dextramer-positive and dextramer-negative fractions. The instrument given in TCRdb is Illumina NovaSeq 6000. Synthesis of TCR cDNA relied on 5'RACE template switching, a step that introduced a universal primer site along with unique molecular identifiers. cDNA synthesis was primed from both the TCR alpha and TCR beta constant segments. Library amplification used two PCR steps, and the second PCR step added sample barcodes and sequencing adapters. Sequencing of libraries was performed on Illumina HiSeq 2500 (2x100 bp) or NovaSeq (2x150 bp). Regarding the original processing steps: MIGEC was used to demultiplex reads and collapse the reads into UMI consensus sequences, and MiXCR was used for V(D)J alignment. Vaccine-responding clonotypes were identified with edgeR using replicate PBMC samples, with FDR below 0.01 and a log2 fold change above 5 up to day 15 being required. CD4 or CD8 identity was assigned to each bulk clonotype according to whether the clonotype was present at higher abundance in the sequenced CD4 repertoire or the sequenced CD8 repertoire. In-frame beta chains were kept once TCRdb had trimmed the public reads at Q25 with fastp and called clones with MiXCR. Each entry is one CDR3 protein sequence, shown with its most common DNA and genes. The V and J calls were not made by the authors but by TCRdb's processing. In all, the sample holds 250,000 to 300,000 distinct CDR3 sequences, and 8.5% to 10% of those were seen once. In total, the top ten clones hold around 3.1% of the sample.

This clonotype has more than one count but fewer than ten. The antigen it binds to is not known. Nothing much larger sits one base from this clone, and base qualities are not available. The full study reports these points: Because abundant contaminating clonotypes from the bulk population could be contained in FACS-sorted repertoires, computational filtering was required. Most clones expanded after primary vaccination (about 95% of CD4 and 88% of CD8) were re-detected after the booster, suggesting that broad memory maintenance occurred. A small share of clonotypes occurred in both CD4 and CD8 compartments, likely arising from convergent recombination. Because the study included only two donors, the extent to which the findings can be generalized is limited. Compared with the primary T-cell response, the secondary T-cell response was faster but weaker, reaching its peak on day 5 rather than on day 15.

The receptor was derived from a man between 18 and 35 years old who received the YFV17D yellow fever vaccine. The sample in question was CD4+ T cells sorted from PBMCs, obtained 5 days after the yellow fever booster vaccination.

The bases read TGTGCCAGCAGTTTATCGATGGGTCTAGCGGGGACTGAGCAGTTCTTC. The encoded protein is CASSLSMGLAGTEQFF. The sequence links TRBV27 to TRBJ2-1, and 9 junction bases match TRBD2. CDR1 and CDR2, per the germline V gene (reference sequence), are MNHEY and SMNVEV. Counted from cysteine to phenylalanine, this CDR3 has 16 amino acids. Here the CDR3 DNA is all that survives: 48 bases in frame from base 1. V lost 0 bases and J lost 9 bases, and the count of bases not matched to a germline gene is 9.